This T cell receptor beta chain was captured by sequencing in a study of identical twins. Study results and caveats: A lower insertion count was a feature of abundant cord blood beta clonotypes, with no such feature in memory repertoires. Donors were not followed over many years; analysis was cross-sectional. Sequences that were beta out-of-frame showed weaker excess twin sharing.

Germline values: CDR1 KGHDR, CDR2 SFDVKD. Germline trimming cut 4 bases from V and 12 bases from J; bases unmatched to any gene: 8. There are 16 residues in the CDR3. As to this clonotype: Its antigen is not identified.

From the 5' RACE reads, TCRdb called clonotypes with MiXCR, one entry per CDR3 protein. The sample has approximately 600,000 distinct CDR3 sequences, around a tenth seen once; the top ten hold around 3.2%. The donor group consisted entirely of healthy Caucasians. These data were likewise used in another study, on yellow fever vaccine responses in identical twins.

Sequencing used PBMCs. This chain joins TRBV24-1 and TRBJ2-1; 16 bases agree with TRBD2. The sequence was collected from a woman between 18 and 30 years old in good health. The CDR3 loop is CATSDPGLAGGGPQFF. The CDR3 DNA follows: TGTGCCACCAGTGACCCGGGACTAGCGGGGGGGGGCCCGCAGTTCTTC.